This T cell receptor beta chain came from a study of blood T cell repertoires in COVID-19. In the original workflow: How many nucleated cells were present was estimated from reference gene primer amplification. TCRdb keeps only in-frame clones here, not all; method: immunoSEQ multiplex PCR. V and J calls and clone size follow that table, whereas D and trimming were derived from the DNA. Of about 120,000 clones in the sample, approximately 90% were seen once. This TCR was recovered from a human donor with active COVID-19. The donor label of this sample is uncertain. Source material: peripheral blood.

The CDR3, as DNA: TGTGCCAGCAGACCGGGACAGGGTAACACCGGGGAGCTGTTTTTT. Protein sequence: CASRPGQGNTGELFF. The chain links TRBV9 to TRBJ2-2; 9 bases line up with TRBD1. Germline loops: CDR1 SGDLS, CDR2 YYNGEE. The CDR3 sequence is 15 residues long. Trimming took 5 bases from V and 2 from J; bases not matched to a gene: 4.